The rows below give T cell receptor beta chains drawn from one sample of a study of identical twins. From the 5' RACE reads, TCRdb called clonotypes with MiXCR, one entry per CDR3 protein. In the table there are approximately 350,000 distinct CDR3 sequences, 10% to 15% of which are singletons. The same sample was also studied in work on yellow fever vaccine responses in identical twins.

The sequenced sample consisted of CD8+ T cells sorted from blood. These receptors all stem from a woman aged 18-29 years in good health. Each CDR3 is given with its conserved first and last residue. The D gene is left open where the match is weak. Only some rows state a clone size, as once, few, many or a class for expanded clones.

CDR3: CASSQATGINTEAFF
DNA: TGCGCCAGCAGCCAGGCGACAGGGATTAACACTGAAGCTTTCTTT
D: TRBD1
size: many
J: TRBJ1-1
V: TRBV4-1

CDR3: CSARDSGSYEQYF
DNA: TGCAGTGCTAGAGATAGCGGGAGTTACGAGCAGTACTTC
D: TRBD2
size: NA
J: TRBJ2-7
V: TRBV20-1

CDR3: CATKGGAGQPQHF
DNA: TGTGCCACCAAAGGGGGGGCAGGGCAGCCCCAGCATTTT
D: NA
size: many
J: TRBJ1-5
V: TRBV6-1

CDR3: CASSSGGGPSYEQYF
DNA: TGTGCCAGCAGTTCGGGGGGAGGGCCCTCCTACGAGCAGTACTTC
D: TRBD2
size: NA
J: TRBJ2-7
V: TRBV27

CDR3: CASSPGRGFANEQFF
DNA: TGTGCCAGCAGCCCAGGGCGAGGGTTCGCCAATGAGCAGTTCTTC
D: NA
size: NA
J: TRBJ2-1
V: TRBV5-6

CDR3: CASSQEPGKVGTGELFF
DNA: TGCGCCAGCAGCCAGGAACCCGGGAAAGTAGGAACCGGGGAGCTGTTTTTT
D: NA
size: few
J: TRBJ2-2
V: TRBV4-1

CDR3: CASTHGRAATGELFF
DNA: TGTGCCAGCACCCACGGAAGGGCGGCCACCGGGGAGCTGTTTTTT
D: NA
size: few
J: TRBJ2-2
V: TRBV6-1

CDR3: CASSSGQGGGELFF
DNA: TGTGCCAGCAGCTCGGGACAGGGTGGCGGGGAGCTGTTTTTT
D: TRBD1
size: NA
J: TRBJ2-2
V: TRBV5-6

CDR3: CASSGRDSQNEKLFF
DNA: TGTGCCAGCAGCGGACGGGACAGCCAAAATGAAAAACTGTTTTTT
D: TRBD1
size: once
J: TRBJ1-4
V: TRBV9

CDR3: CASSQLTGVGGYTF
DNA: TGCGCCAGCAGCCAACTGACAGGGGTTGGAGGCTACACCTTC
D: TRBD1
size: many
J: TRBJ1-2
V: TRBV4-1

CDR3: CASRFKGNGNYNEQFF
DNA: TGCGCCAGCCGCTTCAAGGGAAACGGGAACTACAATGAGCAGTTCTTC
D: NA
size: many
J: TRBJ2-1
V: TRBV5-1

CDR3: CASSLTPPRTKNIQYF
DNA: TGTGCCAGCAGTTTAACCCCGCCACGGACCAAAAACATTCAGTACTTC
D: NA
size: NA
J: TRBJ2-4
V: TRBV27

CDR3: CAILDRVETQYF
DNA: TGTGCCATCTTAGACAGGGTGGAGACCCAGTACTTC
D: TRBD1
size: NA
J: TRBJ2-5
V: TRBV7-8

CDR3: CASGLVPQLRQVKNIQYF
DNA: TGTGCTAGTGGTTTGGTGCCGCAACTTCGACAGGTCAAAAACATTCAGTACTTC
D: NA
size: few
J: TRBJ2-4
V: TRBV12-5

CDR3: CSVEGTLNTEAFF
DNA: TGCAGCGTTGAGGGCACACTGAACACTGAAGCTTTCTTT
D: NA
size: few
J: TRBJ1-1
V: TRBV29-1

CDR3: CASSMEGGLGYGYTF
DNA: TGTGCCAGTAGTATGGAAGGGGGCCTAGGCTATGGCTACACCTTC
D: TRBD1
size: NA
J: TRBJ1-2
V: TRBV19

CDR3: CASSAGLAGGPDGELFF
DNA: TGTGCCAGCAGTGCCGGACTAGCGGGAGGGCCGGACGGGGAGCTGTTTTTT
D: TRBD2
size: NA
J: TRBJ2-2
V: TRBV25-1

CDR3: CASSLGWSDTQYF
DNA: TGTGCCAGCAGTTTAGGTTGGTCAGATACGCAGTATTTT
D: NA
size: NA
J: TRBJ2-3
V: TRBV28

CDR3: CASSFGTSGGANNEQFF
DNA: TGTGCCAGCAGCTTTGGGACTAGCGGGGGGGCTAACAATGAGCAGTTCTTC
D: TRBD2
size: few
J: TRBJ2-1
V: TRBV7-9

CDR3: CASSRRSGGSTDTQYF
DNA: TGTGCCAGCAGTCGCCGATCGGGGGGGTCGACAGATACGCAGTATTTT
D: TRBD2
size: NA
J: TRBJ2-3
V: TRBV28

CDR3: CSARVGTSGYNEQFF
DNA: TGCAGTGCTAGAGTGGGGACTAGCGGCTACAATGAGCAGTTCTTC
D: TRBD2
size: NA
J: TRBJ2-1
V: TRBV20-1

CDR3: CASSLGAPTHTEAFF
DNA: TGCGCCAGCAGCTTGGGAGCACCTACCCACACTGAAGCTTTCTTT
D: NA
size: many
J: TRBJ1-1
V: TRBV5-1

CDR3: CATRGVNEQFF
DNA: TGTGCCACCAGGGGGGTTAACGAGCAGTTCTTC
D: NA
size: few
J: TRBJ2-1
V: TRBV24-1

CDR3: CASRGDREAGANVLTF
DNA: TGTGCCAGCCGAGGAGACAGGGAAGCTGGGGCCAACGTCCTGACTTTC
D: TRBD1
size: NA
J: TRBJ2-6
V: TRBV25-1

CDR3: CTTSDPPLGDVETQYF
DNA: TGTACCACCAGTGATCCACCGTTGGGGGACGTGGAGACCCAGTACTTC
D: NA
size: NA
J: TRBJ2-5
V: TRBV24-1

CDR3: CASSLVRENTEAFF
DNA: TGCGCCAGCAGCTTGGTTCGGGAGAACACTGAAGCTTTCTTT
D: NA
size: few
J: TRBJ1-1
V: TRBV5-1

CDR3: CASSDGDRQGGRDGVF
DNA: TGTGCCAGCAGCGATGGAGACCGACAGGGAGGAAGGGATGGGGTCTTC
D: NA
size: many
J: TRBJ2-1
V: TRBV5-5